These T cell receptor beta chains were read from a single sample in a study of T-cell reconstitution after alpha-beta-depleted transplantation in children. TCRdb passed the PCR reads through MiXCR, listing each CDR3 protein once. The data hold hundreds of thousands of distinct CDR3 sequences, with under 20% observed a single time. The specimen was PBMCs, mostly from graft donor cells, collected 360 days after TCRalphabeta/CD19-depleted stem cell transplant. These receptors originate from a male patient aged 2 to 10 who had a stem cell transplant for acute lymphoblastic leukemia, so the T cells may come from the graft donor. The CDR3 runs from the conserved cysteine through the conserved F or W. D genes are given only for firm matches. A row's size may be missing; if present it is once, few, many or a size class.

CDR3 DNA,CDR3 protein,clone size,J gene,V gene,D gene,CDR3 length
TGTGCCAGCACCACGACGGCGGGCTACTACGAGCAGTACTTC,CASTTTAGYYEQYF,-,TRBJ2-7,TRBV28,-,14
TGTGCCACCAGCACGCCCTCAACTACGAGCGCCGGGGAGCTGTTTTTT,CATSTPSTTSAGELFF,few,TRBJ2-2,TRBV15,-,16
TGTGCCAGCAGCTTAACAGGAAAAACTGAAGCTTTCTTT,CASSLTGKTEAFF,-,TRBJ1-1,TRBV11-2,-,13
TGTGCCAGCAGTTTCTCCTTAGCGGGAGGTTTCGACGAGCAGTACTTC,CASSFSLAGGFDEQYF,few,TRBJ2-7,TRBV12-3/TRBV12-4,TRBD2,16
TGCAGTGCGGGGACCCTGCAGGATACGCAGTATTTT,CSAGTLQDTQYF,-,TRBJ2-3,TRBV20-1,-,12
TGTGCCAGCAGCTTAGTAAAGCTAGCGGGAGGCTACAATGAGCAGTTCTTC,CASSLVKLAGGYNEQFF,few,TRBJ2-1,TRBV7-2,TRBD2,17
TGTGCCAGCAGGGGGACTAGCGGGAGAAGGGGGGGCTATGAGCAGTTCTTC,CASRGTSGRRGGYEQFF,-,TRBJ2-1,TRBV6-2/TRBV6-3,TRBD2,17
TGTGCCATCAGTGAGTGGGCTAGCAGTGAGACCCAGTACTTC,CAISEWASSETQYF,few,TRBJ2-5,TRBV10-3,-,14
TGTGCCAGCAGCCTCCGGGACAGGGGAGTCGTCTATGGCTACACCTTC,CASSLRDRGVVYGYTF,-,TRBJ1-2,TRBV5-5,TRBD1,16
TGCGCCAGCAGCTTTCCTGGGGGGATAGACGACGAGCAGTTCTTC,CASSFPGGIDDEQFF,many,TRBJ2-1,TRBV5-1,-,15
TGTGCCAGCAGCGGGAGTCTCTACGAGCAGTACTTC,CASSGSLYEQYF,few,TRBJ2-7,TRBV7-2,-,12
TGCTGTGTGGGCCCAGGTCGGGGCAGGGGTCCCTATGGCTACACCTTC,CCVGPGRGRGPYGYTF,-,TRBJ1-2,TRBV20-1,-,16
TGTGCCAGCAGTTCGGACGGACTAGCCCACAGGGAGCAGTTCTTC,CASSSDGLAHREQFF,many,TRBJ2-1,TRBV28,TRBD2,15
TGTGCCATCAGTGGGTCCTGGTCTGAGGACGGTTCCTACGAGCAGTACTTC,CAISGSWSEDGSYEQYF,-,TRBJ2-7,TRBV10-3,-,17
TGCAGTGCTAGCCCACTAGCGGGATATATATATGAGCAGTTCTTC,CSASPLAGYIYEQFF,-,TRBJ2-1,TRBV20-1,TRBD2,15
TGTGCCAGCAGTTGGCGCCCCAATGAGCAGTTCTTC,CASSWRPNEQFF,-,TRBJ2-1,TRBV28,-,12
TGCGCCAGCAGCCAAGATCGCCTATTCTCCTACAATGAGCAGTTCTTC,CASSQDRLFSYNEQFF,-,TRBJ2-1,TRBV4-3,-,16
TGCAGCGTTGACTCCCCCGCGAGAGAGACCCAGTACTTC,CSVDSPARETQYF,-,TRBJ2-5,TRBV29-1,-,13
TGTGCCAGCAGTTCCGACGGGTACAATGAGCAGTTCTTC,CASSSDGYNEQFF,-,TRBJ2-1,TRBV28,-,13
TGCGCCAGCAGCCAAGATCCCACGGGACTGTTGTTTGTTGGGGCCAACGTCCTGACTTTC,CASSQDPTGLLFVGANVLTF,few,TRBJ2-6,TRBV4-3,-,20
TGTGCCAGCAGTGTCCCGATCGGACCGAACTCCTACGAGCAGTACTTC,CASSVPIGPNSYEQYF,-,TRBJ2-7,TRBV7-9,-,16
TGCGCCAGCAGCGGGCTAGCGGGAGGGTCCTCCTACAATGAGCAGTTCTTC,CASSGLAGGSSYNEQFF,few,TRBJ2-1,TRBV5-1,TRBD2,17
TGTGCCAGTAGAGGGAACTACAATGAGCAGTTCTTC,CASRGNYNEQFF,many,TRBJ2-1,TRBV19,-,12
TGTGCCAGCCGCCAGAGGAATGAAAAACTGTTTTTT,CASRQRNEKLFF,-,TRBJ1-4,TRBV7-9,-,12
TGTGCCAGCACCCAGGGAACGTACGAGCAGTACTTC,CASTQGTYEQYF,few,TRBJ2-7,TRBV6-2/TRBV6-3,-,12
TGCAGTGCTAGAGTGGGTGGCTCTGGGTCCAACGTCCTGACTTTC,CSARVGGSGSNVLTF,few,TRBJ2-6,TRBV20-1,-,15
TGCGCCAGCAGCTCAATCCCCGGTCAGCCCCAGCATTTT,CASSSIPGQPQHF,few,TRBJ1-5,TRBV5-1,-,13
TGCGCCAGCAGCCAAGATCGAAGCTTACCGGGGGTGACCTACGAGCAGTACTTC,CASSQDRSLPGVTYEQYF,-,TRBJ2-7,TRBV4-1,-,18
TGCAGCCCGGGACTAGCGGGCTTCAATGAGCAGTTCTTC,CSPGLAGFNEQFF,many,TRBJ2-1,TRBV20-1,TRBD2,13
TGCAGTGCTACCAGGACGGACGTTTTATTGAGACAAATTTACGAGCAGTACTTC,CSATRTDVLLRQIYEQYF,-,TRBJ2-7,TRBV20-1,-,18
TGTGCCAGCAGCTTCGGACAGGTCAATCAGCCCCAGCATTTT,CASSFGQVNQPQHF,-,TRBJ1-5,TRBV5-5,TRBD1,14
TGCGCCAGCAGCTTGGGTAAGGGCTACAATGAGCAGTTCTTC,CASSLGKGYNEQFF,few,TRBJ2-1,TRBV5-1,-,14
TGTGCCAGCAGCCCCGCGGGACTAGCGCTCGCATTGGGGGCCAACGTCCTGACTTTC,CASSPAGLALALGANVLTF,-,TRBJ2-6,TRBV11-2,TRBD2,19
TGCGCCAGCAGCATACAGGGAACAGGAACCCAGTACTTC,CASSIQGTGTQYF,few,TRBJ2-5,TRBV5-1,-,13
TGTGCCACCAGCAGAGGAGAGACAGGGGTCAGAGAGACCCAGTACTTC,CATSRGETGVRETQYF,few,TRBJ2-5,TRBV15,TRBD1,16
TGCAGCGTTGGGGGTGGAACAGGGCGTGACTATGGCTACACCTTC,CSVGGGTGRDYGYTF,-,TRBJ1-2,TRBV29-1,-,15
TGTGCCAGCAGCCAGCTCCGACTAGCGGAACTCACCGGGGAGCTGTTTTTT,CASSQLRLAELTGELFF,-,TRBJ2-2,TRBV4-2,TRBD2,17
TGTGCCAGCAGCTCTACAGGGGGCCCCTACGAGCAGTACTTC,CASSSTGGPYEQYF,-,TRBJ2-7,TRBV7-9,TRBD1,14
TGTGCCAGCAGTTACTCGACCCCTCCGGGACAGGGAGCGAACACTGAAGCTTTCTTT,CASSYSTPPGQGANTEAFF,-,TRBJ1-1,TRBV6-5,TRBD1,19
TGTGCCATCAGTCAGGGTGGTGGAAACACCATATATTTT,CAISQGGGNTIYF,many,TRBJ1-3,TRBV10-3,-,13
TGTGCCAGCAGCTTAGCGAAGGGGCTAGCGGGAGTAGCAGATACGCAGTATTTT,CASSLAKGLAGVADTQYF,-,TRBJ2-3,TRBV11-1,TRBD2,18
TGTGCCACCAGCAGGGATTTAGCGGGAGGCCTCTACGAGCAGTACTTC,CATSRDLAGGLYEQYF,-,TRBJ2-7,TRBV15,TRBD2,16
TGTGCCAGCAGCTTAGGCGCGGGGACCCAGTACTTC,CASSLGAGTQYF,-,TRBJ2-5,TRBV7-8,-,12
TGTGCCAGCAGCTTAGAGTCTAGCGGGACCTACGAGCAGTACTTC,CASSLESSGTYEQYF,-,TRBJ2-7,TRBV7-2,TRBD2,15
TGTGCCAGCAGCTCCCGTGGGACAGGGGGCTGGTGGGGTTACAATGAGCAGTTCTTC,CASSSRGTGGWWGYNEQFF,many,TRBJ2-1,TRBV11-1,TRBD1,19
TGTGCCAGCAGCTTAATCCCAGGGGGCGAGGGTGAAGCTTTCTTT,CASSLIPGGEGEAFF,-,TRBJ1-1,TRBV7-3,TRBD1,15
TGTGCCAGCAGCTTAGAGGCCAGCTCGGTGAGGACCGGGGAGCTGTTTTTT,CASSLEASSVRTGELFF,-,TRBJ2-2,TRBV7-9,-,17
TGTGCCACCAGAGGGGTCGGTGAGATCTATGGCTACACCTTC,CATRGVGEIYGYTF,-,TRBJ1-2,TRBV6-1,-,14
TGTGCCAGCAGCAAAGGTGGTAGCGGGAGGGGCCTCAATGAGCAGTTCTTC,CASSKGGSGRGLNEQFF,-,TRBJ2-1,TRBV21-1,-,17
TGTGCCAGCAGTTCGGGCGGACGGATAGAGACCCAGTACTTC,CASSSGGRIETQYF,few,TRBJ2-5,TRBV12-3/TRBV12-4,-,14
TGCGCCAGCAGCATGCGGACAGGGAACACTGAAGCTTTCTTT,CASSMRTGNTEAFF,once,TRBJ1-1,TRBV5-1,TRBD1,14
TGTGCCACCGGACCTGACAGCCGCTTTCTCTCGATGAACACTGAAGCTTTCTTT,CATGPDSRFLSMNTEAFF,few,TRBJ1-1,TRBV28,-,18
TGTGCCAGCAGCTCCCAAAGCGGGAGGCATGAGCAGTTCTTC,CASSSQSGRHEQFF,many,TRBJ2-1,TRBV7-2,TRBD2,14
TGCACCAGCAGCCAAGAGAAGGGAACAGGAGGAATGAACACTGAAGCTTTCTTT,CTSSQEKGTGGMNTEAFF,few,TRBJ1-1,TRBV1,-,18
TGCGCCAGCAGCTTGGGAATCGGTCGCTCTGGAAACACCATATATTTT,CASSLGIGRSGNTIYF,few,TRBJ1-3,TRBV5-1,-,16
TGCAGTGCGCCTGGACTAGTAGGTACAGATACGCAGTATTTT,CSAPGLVGTDTQYF,few,TRBJ2-3,TRBV20-1,TRBD2,14
TGTGCCAGCAGCTTACAGCCACGGACAGAAGCTTTCTTT,CASSLQPRTEAFF,few,TRBJ1-1,TRBV7-6,-,13
TGTGCCAGCAGCTCTGTTAGCGGGTACAGCCCTAGCGAGCAGTACTTC,CASSSVSGYSPSEQYF,-,TRBJ2-7,TRBV7-6,TRBD2,16
TGCGCCAGCAGCCAAGGGGCCCTAGCGGAGACCCAGTACTTC,CASSQGALAETQYF,once,TRBJ2-5,TRBV4-3,-,14